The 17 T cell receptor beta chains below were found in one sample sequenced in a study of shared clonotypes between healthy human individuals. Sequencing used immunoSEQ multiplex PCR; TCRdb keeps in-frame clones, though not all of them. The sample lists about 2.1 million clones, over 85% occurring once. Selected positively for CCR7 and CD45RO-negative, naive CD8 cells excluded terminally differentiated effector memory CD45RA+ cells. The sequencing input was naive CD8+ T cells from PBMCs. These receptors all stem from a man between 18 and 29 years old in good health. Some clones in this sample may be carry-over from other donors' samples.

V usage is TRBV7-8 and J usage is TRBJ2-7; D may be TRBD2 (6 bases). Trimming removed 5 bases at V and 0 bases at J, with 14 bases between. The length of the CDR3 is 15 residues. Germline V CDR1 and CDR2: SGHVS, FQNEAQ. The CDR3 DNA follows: TGTGCCAGCAGCCCCCCCGGGACTCACTCCTACGAGCAGTACTTC. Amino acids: CASSPPGTHSYEQYF.

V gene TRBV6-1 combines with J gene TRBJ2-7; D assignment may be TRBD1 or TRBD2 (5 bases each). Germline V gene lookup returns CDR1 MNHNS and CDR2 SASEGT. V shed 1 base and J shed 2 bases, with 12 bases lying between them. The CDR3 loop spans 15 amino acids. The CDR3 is CASSEEVLGAYEQYF. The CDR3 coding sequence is TGTGCCAGCAGTGAAGAAGTCCTGGGGGCCTACGAGCAGTACTTC.

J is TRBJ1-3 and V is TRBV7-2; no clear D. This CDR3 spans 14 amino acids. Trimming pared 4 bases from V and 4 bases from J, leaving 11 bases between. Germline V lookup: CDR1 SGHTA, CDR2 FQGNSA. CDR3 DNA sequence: TGTGCCAGCAGCTCGTTGGGAACAGGAAACACCATATATTTT. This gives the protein CASSSLGTGNTIYF. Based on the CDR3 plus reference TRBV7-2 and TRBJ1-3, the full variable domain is GAGVSQSPSNKVTEKGKDVELRCDPISGHTALYWYRQSLGQGLEFLIYFQGNSAPDKSGLPSDRFSAERTGGSVSTLTIQRTQQEDSAVYLCASSSLGTGNTIYFGEGSWLTVV.

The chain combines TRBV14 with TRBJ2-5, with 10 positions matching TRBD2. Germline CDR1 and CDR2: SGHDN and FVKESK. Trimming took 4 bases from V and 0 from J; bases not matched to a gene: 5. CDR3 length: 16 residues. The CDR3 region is CASSRRLAGNQETQYF. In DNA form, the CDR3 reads TGTGCCAGCAGCCGCCGACTAGCGGGCAACCAAGAGACCCAGTACTTC.

CDR3 coding DNA: TGTGCCAGCAGTCGCCAACGGAGCTCCTACGAGCAGTACTTC. Protein product: CASSRQRSSYEQYF. The rearrangement uses TRBV28 and TRBJ2-7; D not certain. Germline V gives CDR1 MDHEN, CDR2 SYDVKM. With 5 bases removed from V and 0 bases from J, the gap between germline ends came to 11 bases. The CDR3 consists of 14 residues.

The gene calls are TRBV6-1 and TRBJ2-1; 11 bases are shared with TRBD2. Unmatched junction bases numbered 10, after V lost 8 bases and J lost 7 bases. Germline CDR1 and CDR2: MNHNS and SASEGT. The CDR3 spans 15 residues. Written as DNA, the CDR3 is TGTGCCAGCGTAAAAACTAGCGGGAGTACTAATGAGCAGTTCTTC. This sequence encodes CASVKTSGSTNEQFF.

This CDR3 is CASSWGGLAGELFF. The DNA of the CDR3 is TGTGCCAGCAGTTGGGGAGGACTAGCCGGGGAGCTGTTTTTT. The chain is built from TRBV28 and TRBJ2-2; 7 bases agree with TRBD2. V was clipped by 4 bases and J by 6 bases; unmatched bases: 5. The germline V gene has CDR1 MDHEN and CDR2 SYDVKM. The CDR3 is made up of 14 amino acids.

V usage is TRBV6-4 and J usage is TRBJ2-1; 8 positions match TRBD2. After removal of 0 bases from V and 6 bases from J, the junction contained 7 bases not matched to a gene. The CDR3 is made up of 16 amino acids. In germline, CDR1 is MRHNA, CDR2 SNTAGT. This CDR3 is CASSDSRTSNFNEQFF. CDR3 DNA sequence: TGTGCCAGCAGTGACTCTAGGACTAGCAATTTCAATGAGCAGTTCTTC.

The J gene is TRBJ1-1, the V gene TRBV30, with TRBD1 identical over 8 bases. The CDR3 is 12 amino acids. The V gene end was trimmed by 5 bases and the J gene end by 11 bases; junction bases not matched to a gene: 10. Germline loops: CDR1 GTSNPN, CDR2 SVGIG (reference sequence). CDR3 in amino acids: CAWSRGRADAFF. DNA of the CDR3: TGTGCCTGGTCCAGGGGGCGGGCGGATGCTTTCTTT.

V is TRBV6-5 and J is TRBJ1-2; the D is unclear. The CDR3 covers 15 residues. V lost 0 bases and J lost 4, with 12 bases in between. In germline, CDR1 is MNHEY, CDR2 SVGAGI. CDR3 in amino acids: CASSYSSGTVYGYTF. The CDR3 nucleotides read TGTGCCAGCAGTTACTCCTCCGGAACGGTCTATGGCTACACCTTC.

The CDR3 is CASSIVQDHSNQPQHF. The CDR3, as DNA: TGTGCCAGTAGTATAGTGCAGGACCATAGCAATCAGCCCCAGCATTTT. V usage is TRBV19 and J usage is TRBJ1-5; D ambiguous. This CDR3 spans 16 amino acids. Germline CDR1 reads LNHDA; CDR2 reads SQIVND (reference sequence). The V gene lost 1 base and the J gene lost 0 bases, with 10 bases spanning the gap. Full variable domain (rest looked up from reference TRBV19 and TRBJ1-5): DGGITQSPKYLFRKEGQNVTLSCEQNLNHDAMYWYRQDPGQGLRLIYYSQIVNDFQKGDIAEGYSVSREKKESFPLTVTSAQKNPTAFYLCASSIVQDHSNQPQHFGDGTRLSIL.

The CDR3 region has the DNA TGTGCCAGCAGTGAAGACCGGGGCTCAGGGTATGGCTACACCTTC. Amino acid sequence: CASSEDRGSGYGYTF. V and J are TRBV6-1 and TRBJ1-2, with TRBD1 as a possible D gene (5 bases). This CDR3 contains 15 residues. Germline-derived CDR1 and CDR2 are MNHNS and SASEGT. Trimming left V 1 base short and J 5 bases short, with 14 bases between.

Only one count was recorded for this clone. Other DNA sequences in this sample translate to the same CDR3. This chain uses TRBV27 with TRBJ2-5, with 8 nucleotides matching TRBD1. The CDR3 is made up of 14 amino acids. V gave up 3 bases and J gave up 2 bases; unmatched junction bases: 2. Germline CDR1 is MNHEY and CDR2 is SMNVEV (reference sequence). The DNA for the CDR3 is TGTGCCAGCAGTTTTCGGGACAGGCAAGAGACCCAGTACTTC. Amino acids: CASSFRDRQETQYF.

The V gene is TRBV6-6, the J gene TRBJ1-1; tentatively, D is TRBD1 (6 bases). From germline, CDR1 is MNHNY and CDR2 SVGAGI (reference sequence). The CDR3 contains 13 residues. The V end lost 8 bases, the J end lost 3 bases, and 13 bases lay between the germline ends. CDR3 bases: TGTGCCAGCTCACAGGGTAGTGACACTGAAGCTTTCTTT. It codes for CASSQGSDTEAFF.

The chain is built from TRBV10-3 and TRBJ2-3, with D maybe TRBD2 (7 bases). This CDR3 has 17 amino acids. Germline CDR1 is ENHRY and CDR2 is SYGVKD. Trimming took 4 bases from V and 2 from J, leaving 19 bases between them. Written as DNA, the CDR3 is TGTGCCATCAGTGGGGGGCTAGCGGATCAGACCACAGATACGCAGTATTTT. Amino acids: CAISGGLADQTTDTQYF.

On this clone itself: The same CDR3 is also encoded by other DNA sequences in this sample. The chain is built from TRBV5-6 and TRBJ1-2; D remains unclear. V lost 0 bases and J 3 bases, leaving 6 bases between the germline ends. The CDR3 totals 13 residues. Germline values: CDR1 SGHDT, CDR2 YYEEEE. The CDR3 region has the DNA TGTGCCAGCAGCTTGGGGAGCTACTATGGCTACACCTTC. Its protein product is CASSLGSYYGYTF.

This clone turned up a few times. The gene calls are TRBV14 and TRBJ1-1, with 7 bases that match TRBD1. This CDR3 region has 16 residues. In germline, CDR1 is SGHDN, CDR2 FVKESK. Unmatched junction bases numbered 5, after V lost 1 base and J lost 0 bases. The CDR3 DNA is TGTGCCAGCAGCCAAGGGGTGGGACAGATGAACACTGAAGCTTTCTTT. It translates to CASSQGVGQMNTEAFF.